These 8 T cell receptor beta chains originate from one sample sequenced in a study of T cell responses to AZD1222 COVID-19 vaccine. Clones were sequenced by immunoSEQ multiplex PCR, and TCRdb holds only the in-frame ones, with some missing. Among fewer than 200,000 clones listed, 75% to 90% were seen once. The sequenced sample was peripheral blood, obtained 28 days after the second dose of the MenACWY control vaccine. These receptors were taken from an adult who received the MenACWY meningococcal vaccine as a control.

The rearrangement joins TRBV12-3 or TRBV12-4 to TRBJ1-2, with 8 nucleotides matching TRBD1. The CDR3 totals 13 residues. V lost 5 bases and J lost 5; bases outside the gene matches: 4. The CDR3 DNA reads TGTGCCAGCAGTATGACAGGGGAGTATGGCTACACCTTC. Translation: CASSMTGEYGYTF.

CDR3 residues: CAWGQRYEQYF. DNA for the CDR3: TGTGCCTGGGGGCAGCGTTACGAGCAGTACTTC. This sequence joins TRBV30 and TRBJ2-7, with no clear D. Trimming stripped 5 bases from V and 4 bases from J, with 9 bases between. The CDR3 has 11 residues. Germline V gene lookup returns CDR1 GTSNPN and CDR2 SVGIG (reference sequence).

The rearrangement uses TRBV7-2 and TRBJ2-6; weak D call: TRBD1 (5 bases). The CDR3 consists of 15 residues. In germline, CDR1 is SGHTA, CDR2 FQGNSA. V was clipped by 5 bases and J by 0 bases, with 8 bases between them. CDR3 in amino acids: CASSVRVSGANVLTF. Here the CDR3 DNA reads TGTGCCAGCAGCGTCAGGGTCTCTGGGGCCAACGTCCTGACTTTC.

The chain carries TRBV19 and TRBJ2-2; D might be TRBD1 (7 bases). The CDR3 length is 17 residues. CDR1 is LNHDA, CDR2 SQIVND, per germline (reference sequence). Trimming removed 9 bases at V and 0 bases at J, with 20 bases between. The CDR3 reads CASRGVRRAANTGELFF. The CDR3 region has the DNA TGTGCCAGCAGGGGGGTTAGGAGGGCCGCGAACACCGGGGAGCTGTTTTTT.

The CDR3 spells CASSHSGTGDTGTFF. The CDR3 nucleotides are TGCGCCAGCAGCCATTCCGGGACAGGGGATACGGGAACTTTCTTT. V usage is TRBV4-1 and J usage is TRBJ1-1; 10 bases are shared with TRBD1. V trimming: 3 bases; J trimming: 12 bases; junction bases outside the gene matches: 13. This CDR3 is 15 amino acids long. The germline V gene has CDR1 MGHRA and CDR2 YSYEKL.

The CDR3 is CASRDSYEQYF. The CDR3 region has the DNA TGTGCCAGCAGAGACAGCTACGAGCAGTACTTC. The chain carries TRBV27 and TRBJ2-7; maybe TRBD1 (5 bases). In germline, CDR1 is MNHEY, CDR2 SMNVEV (reference sequence). Trimming cost V 6 bases and J 3 bases, with 6 bases left between them. The CDR3 is 11 amino acids.

V usage is TRBV5-4 and J usage is TRBJ1-5; 9 nucleotides match TRBD1. Unmatched junction bases numbered 5, after V lost 4 bases and J lost 6 bases. CDR3 length: 14 residues. Per germline, CDR1 SGHNT and CDR2 YYREEE (reference sequence). The CDR3 is CASSLQGAIQPQHF. The CDR3 nucleotides are TGTGCCAGCAGCCTACAGGGGGCGATTCAGCCCCAGCATTTT.

This clone was seen just once. The J gene is TRBJ2-7, the V gene TRBV5-1; 13 bases are shared with TRBD2. The V segment lost 0 bases and the J segment 7 bases; nucleotides outside the gene matches: 13. The germline V gene has CDR1 SGHRS and CDR2 YFSETQ. This CDR3 is built from 18 residues. CDR3 amino acids: CASSLEGFLGLAGEEQYF. The CDR3 DNA reads as TGCGCCAGCAGCTTGGAAGGGTTTTTAGGACTAGCGGGAGAGGAGCAGTACTTC. The full variable domain, with the rest looked up from reference TRBV5-1 and TRBJ2-7, is KAGVTQTPRYLIKTRGQQVTLSCSPISGHRSVSWYQQTPGQGLQFLFEYFSETQRNKGNFPGRFSGRQFSNSRSEMNVSTLELGDSALYLCASSLEGFLGLAGEEQYFGPGTRLTVT.